Sequencing of this TCR beta chain was carried out in a study of T cells in Graves' hyperthyroidism and ophthalmopathy. Study-level results: In blood, most of the thyroid clonotypes expanded above 0.001 were also present.

There were TCR beta CDR3 regions amplified from RNA transcripts. A set of HTBI primers served as the primers for a first-round RT-PCR of the TCR CDR3. TCRdb redid the calling of the multiplex PCR reads with MiXCR, one entry per CDR3 protein. Of about 250,000 distinct CDR3 sequences in the sample, almost 25% were seen once. Ophthalmopathy cases met thresholds of Clinical Activity Score at least 3, NOSPECS grade at least 4 and duration under 3 months. Exclusion of patients followed from uncontrolled infection, other autoimmune disease, pregnancy or lactation. The diagnostic basis comprised clinical symptoms, serum thyroxine and TRAb, thyroid ultrasound and orbital computed tomography. This clonotype was observed at least ten times. Its antigen remains unidentified. There are 17 residues in the CDR3. Trimming stripped 2 bases from V and 2 bases from J, with 17 bases between. Germline V gene sequence: CDR1 SGHRS, CDR2 YFSETQ.

The sequence was collected from a woman aged 40 to 50 with Graves' ophthalmopathy. Sequencing was carried out using blood. V gene TRBV5-1 combines with J gene TRBJ1-5; D is perhaps TRBD1 (6 bases). CDR3 DNA sequence: TGCGCCAGCAGCTTAGAACCCCAGGGGAAGCGCAATCAGCCCCAGCATTTT. Amino acid sequence: CASSLEPQGKRNQPQHF.